This T cell receptor beta chain was retrieved from a study of T cells after posttransplantation cyclophosphamide (dated by TCRdb to about 2016). For the wider study: Using TRB sequencing, the study followed how the T cell repertoire rebuilt after myeloablative bone marrow transplantation with posttransplantation cyclophosphamide given as GVHD prophylaxis. Samples from fewer than 40 PTCy-treated patients and 16 related bone marrow donors of those patients were subjected to antigen receptor sequencing. Blood from every one of the approximately 30 PTCy patients who had 1-year posttransplant specimens underwent TRB sequencing. In 3 patients, up to roughly 3 additional blood samples taken between 2 and 5.2 years after transplant also underwent TRB sequencing, as did pretransplant blood from 4 patients. TRA and TRB clonality were tightly correlated in several samples, so subsequent TCR analyses focused on TRB only. Public TRB sequences were compared against a database of over 3,600 sequences linked to responses to pathogens, tumor antigens, self-antigens and alloantigens.

Of note for this clone: The target of this receptor is not known. Base qualities are not recorded, but no much larger clone differs from it by a single base.

Genomic DNA was used for TRB sequencing, which was performed with the immunoSEQ assay at survey resolution or with the hsTCRB kit. On the authors' methods: The immunoSEQ software handled the initial read processing, while the LymphoSeq R package was used for the repertoire analyses. Clonality was calculated as 1 minus normalized Shannon entropy, and the Gini coefficient was also calculated for each TRB dataset. Phenotypes of unsorted samples were inferred by mapping TRB sequences from sorted subsets of the recipient or donor onto unsorted samples of the same recipient. Held by TCRdb, this immuneACCESS table contains in-frame sequences only and omits some clones. Under half of the omission traces to an unresolved V gene where checked; the cause of the rest is unknown. The V and J calls and the clone size are those of that table, but D and trimming were determined from the DNA. The table for this sample lists about 22,000 clones; 86% of them were counted only once. About 12% of the sample comes from the top ten.

Read against the paper, the sample's treatment or condition label means: high-dose cyclophosphamide on days +3 and +4 as single-agent GVHD prophylaxis. Busulfan and fludarabine conditioning, a related or unrelated marrow graft, and cyclophosphamide on days +3 and +4 were given to PTCy patients. The PTCy-treated patients were enrolled in a prospective multi-institutional clinical trial. Peripheral blood and bone marrow mononuclear cells were isolated by Ficoll-Hypaque density centrifugation and were cryopreserved. According to the germline V gene, CDR1 reads MDHEN and CDR2 reads SYDVKM. The CDR3 contains 14 residues, cysteine and phenylalanine counted. Of the read, only the CDR3 DNA is kept; its 42 bases are in frame from base 1. Deletion took 7 bases off V and 2 bases off J, with a span of 12 bases between the germline ends. Overall results and qualifications from the work: Across the approximately 47 patients, TRB clonality was highly associated with recipient CMV seropositivity and CMV reactivation, and diversity with PTCy was similar to that in the CNI/methotrexate controls. The TRB repertoires of T cells infiltrating skin or the GI tract showed only limited overlap with the TRB repertoires found in blood. At 1-2 months, donor-recipient similarity was low but rose over the first year, and the later blood repertoires were often dominated by donor CD8+ memory clones.

The clonotype originates from a female patient in her thirties or forties who received an allogeneic stem cell transplant from an unrelated donor, was CMV-positive, and had no GVHD. Because of the transplant, the T cells may be the graft donor's rather than the patient's own. Here the chain combines TRBV28 and TRBJ1-5; a tentative D call is TRBD1 (6 bases match). Sequencing used PBMCs, obtained after allogeneic stem cell transplant with posttransplant cyclophosphamide. Here is the DNA: TGTGCCAGCATCGAACGGACAGGCAATCAGCCCCAGCATTTT. It translates as CASIERTGNQPQHF.